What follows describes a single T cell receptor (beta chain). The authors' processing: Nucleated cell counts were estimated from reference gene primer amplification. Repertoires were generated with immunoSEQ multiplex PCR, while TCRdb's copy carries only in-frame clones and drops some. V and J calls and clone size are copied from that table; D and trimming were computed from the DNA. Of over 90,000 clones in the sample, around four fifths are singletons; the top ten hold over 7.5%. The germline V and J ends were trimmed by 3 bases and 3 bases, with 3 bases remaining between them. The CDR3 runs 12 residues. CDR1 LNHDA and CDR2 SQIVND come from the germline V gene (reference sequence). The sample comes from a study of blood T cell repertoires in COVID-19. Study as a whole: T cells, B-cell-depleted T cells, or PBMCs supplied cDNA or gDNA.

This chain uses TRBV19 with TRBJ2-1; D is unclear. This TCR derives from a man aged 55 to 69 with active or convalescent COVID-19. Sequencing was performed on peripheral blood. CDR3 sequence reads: CASSIGYNEQFF. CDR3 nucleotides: TGTGCCAGTAGTATCGGCTACAATGAGCAGTTCTTC.